This is a list of T cell receptor beta chains from one sample in a study of OX40 agonist ivuxolimab in advanced cancers. Libraries were prepared by immunoSEQ multiplex PCR; TCRdb keeps only in-frame clonotypes and omits some of them. The sample shows about 17,000 clones, roughly 84% of them seen only once. Source: CD4+ or CD8+ T cells sorted from blood, taken in a trial of the OX40 agonist ivuxolimab. These receptors all stem from an adult with an advanced solid tumor such as melanoma, head and neck, liver or kidney cancer. Both conserved end residues are part of each CDR3. D genes are given only for firm matches. Part of the rows lack a size; the others show once, few, many or a class for expanded clones.

j_gene | d_gene | v_gene | abundance | CDR3aa | CDR3nt
TRBJ2-7 | - | TRBV4-2 | once | CASSQDYVQYEQYF | TGTGCCAGCAGCCAAGATTACGTACAGTACGAGCAGTACTTC
TRBJ2-2 | - | TRBV11-2 | - | CASNKNTGELFF | TGTGCCAGCAACAAAAACACCGGGGAGCTGTTTTTT
TRBJ1-5 | TRBD1 | TRBV4-1 | - | CASSQLPGQGSQPQHF | TGCGCCAGCAGCCAGCTTCCGGGACAGGGGTCTCAGCCCCAGCATTTT
TRBJ1-2 | - | TRBV19 | - | CASTPAAHPGYTF | TGTGCCAGTACCCCGGCAGCCCATCCGGGCTACACCTTC
TRBJ2-7 | - | TRBV27 | - | CATIGQLGPSYEQYF | TGTGCCACCATTGGACAGCTCGGCCCCTCCTACGAGCAGTACTTC
TRBJ1-1 | - | TRBV13 | - | CASSFRGSTEAFF | TGTGCCAGCAGCTTTAGAGGGAGCACTGAAGCTTTCTTT
TRBJ1-2 | TRBD1 | TRBV9 | - | CASSVFDRDGYTF | TGTGCCAGCAGCGTGTTTGACAGGGATGGCTACACCTTC
TRBJ1-4 | - | TRBV7-9 | - | CASSFPDGSNEKLFF | TGTGCCAGCAGCTTTCCGGACGGCTCTAATGAAAAACTGTTTTTT
TRBJ2-3 | - | TRBV6-4 | - | CASSPAGTNLFTDTQYF | TGTGCCAGCAGCCCTGCCGGTACCAATCTTTTCACAGATACGCAGTATTTT
TRBJ1-1 | - | TRBV7-2 | - | CASSLSPFVGGTEAFF | TGTGCCAGCAGCTTATCCCCCTTCGTCGGCGGCACTGAAGCTTTCTTT
TRBJ1-2 | - | TRBV5-1 | - | CASSLTSLSNTPSYGYTF | TGCGCCAGCAGCCTAACTTCTCTATCTAATACGCCATCCTATGGCTACACCTTC
TRBJ1-1 | - | TRBV5-4 | - | CASSSGNTEAFF | TGTGCCAGCAGTTCAGGCAACACTGAAGCTTTCTTT
TRBJ1-1 | - | TRBV10-3 | - | CATFDLPGPEAFF | TGTGCCACCTTCGACCTACCGGGACCAGAAGCTTTCTTT
TRBJ2-7 | TRBD1 | TRBV27 | - | CASSRGPYEQYF | TGTGCCAGCAGCAGGGGGCCCTACGAGCAGTACTTC
TRBJ1-2 | TRBD1 | TRBV7-9 | - | CASSFGQGGYSNYGYTF | TGTGCCAGCAGCTTCGGACAGGGGGGGTATTCTAACTATGGCTACACCTTC
TRBJ2-7 | - | TRBV10-3 | - | CAISSLALHEQYF | TGTGCCATCAGTTCACTAGCTCTACACGAGCAGTACTTC
TRBJ1-2 | - | TRBV9 | - | CASVTPGRFGYTF | TGTGCCAGCGTAACGCCGGGCCGCTTTGGCTACACCTTC
TRBJ2-7 | TRBD1 | TRBV10-2 | - | CASSVGTGDEYYEQYF | TGCGCCAGCAGTGTTGGGACAGGGGACGAATACTACGAGCAGTACTTC
TRBJ1-3 | - | TRBV14 | - | CASSQPPYSGNTIYF | TGTGCCAGCAGCCAACCCCCATATTCTGGAAACACCATATATTTT
TRBJ2-1 | - | TRBV5-1 | - | CASALSNEQFF | TGCGCCAGCGCCCTATCCAATGAGCAGTTCTTC
TRBJ1-4 | - | TRBV19 | - | CASSIHISYDEKLFF | TGTGCCAGTAGTATCCACATTTCGTATGATGAAAAACTGTTTTTT
TRBJ1-1 | - | TRBV11-2 | - | CASSPGSNEAFF | TGTGCCAGCAGCCCCGGGTCGAATGAAGCTTTCTTT
TRBJ1-2 | - | TRBV19 | - | CASSRSTGFNGYTF | TGTGCCAGTAGTAGATCAACAGGGTTCAATGGCTACACCTTC
TRBJ1-4 | - | TRBV13 | - | CASSLGRGSEKLFF | TGTGCCAGCAGCTTAGGCCGGGGGTCCGAAAAACTGTTTTTT
TRBJ1-2 | - | TRBV21-1 | - | CASSKTSRKLPSDGYTF | TGTGCCAGCAGCAAAACTAGTCGGAAGCTCCCATCGGATGGCTACACCTTC
TRBJ2-6 | - | TRBV25-1 | - | CASREGAGSGANVLTF | TGTGCCAGCAGGGAGGGGGCCGGCTCTGGGGCCAACGTCCTGACTTTC
TRBJ1-4 | - | TRBV2 | - | CASSAPREKLFF | TGTGCCAGCAGTGCCCCCCGTGAAAAACTGTTTTTT
TRBJ1-1 | TRBD1 | TRBV7-6 | - | CASSFRTGDLNTEAFF | TGTGCCAGCAGCTTCCGGACAGGGGACCTGAACACTGAAGCTTTCTTT
TRBJ2-2 | - | TRBV27 | - | CASSFGVENGELFF | TGTGCCAGCAGTTTCGGCGTTGAGAACGGGGAGCTGTTTTTT
TRBJ1-2 | TRBD1 | TRBV25-1 | - | CASSPKGGGLGYTF | TGTGCCAGCAGTCCAAAGGGAGGGGGCCTTGGCTACACCTTC
TRBJ1-5 | TRBD1 | TRBV27 | - | CASSLRLRIGTGVQPQHF | TGTGCCAGCAGTTTACGCTTGCGTATCGGGACAGGGGTTCAGCCCCAGCATTTT
TRBJ2-7 | TRBD1 | TRBV27 | - | CASSLNPTGGIYEQYF | TGTGCCAGCAGTTTAAATCCCACAGGGGGCATCTACGAGCAGTACTTC
TRBJ2-5 | TRBD2 | TRBV7-2 | - | CASSLVLLAGGPGETQYF | TGTGCCAGCAGCTTGGTCCTCCTAGCGGGGGGGCCGGGGGAGACCCAGTACTTC
TRBJ2-4 | - | TRBV9 | - | CASSPTGSLPLNIQYF | TGTGCCAGCAGCCCTACAGGGTCCCTACCTCTAAACATTCAGTACTTC
TRBJ1-2 | - | TRBV9 | - | CASSVLGQTGDYTF | TGTGCCAGCAGCGTATTGGGGCAGACGGGGGACTACACCTTC
TRBJ2-3 | - | TRBV14 | - | CASSQDAGWNVWNTDTQYF | TGTGCCAGCAGCCAAGATGCGGGGTGGAACGTTTGGAACACAGATACGCAGTATTTT
TRBJ2-7 | - | TRBV6-1 | - | CASREGHRYEQYF | TGTGCCAGCAGGGAGGGACACCGCTACGAGCAGTACTTC